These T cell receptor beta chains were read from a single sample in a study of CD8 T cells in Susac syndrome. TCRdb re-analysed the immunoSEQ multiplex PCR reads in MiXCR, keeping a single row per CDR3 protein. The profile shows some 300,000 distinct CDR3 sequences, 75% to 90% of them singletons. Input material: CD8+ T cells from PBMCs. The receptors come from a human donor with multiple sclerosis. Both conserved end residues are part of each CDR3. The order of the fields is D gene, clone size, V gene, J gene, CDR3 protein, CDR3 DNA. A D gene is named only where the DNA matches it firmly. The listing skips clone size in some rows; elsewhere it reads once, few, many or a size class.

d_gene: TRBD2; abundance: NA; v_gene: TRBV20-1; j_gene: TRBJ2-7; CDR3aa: CSARAPEREWGEQYF; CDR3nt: TGCAGTGCTAGAGCACCGGAGCGGGAGTGGGGGGAGCAGTACTTC
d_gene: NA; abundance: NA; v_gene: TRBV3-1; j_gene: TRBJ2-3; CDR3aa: CASSHYIIADLTDTQYF; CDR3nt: TGTGCCAGCAGCCATTATATTATAGCGGATCTCACAGATACGCAGTATTTT
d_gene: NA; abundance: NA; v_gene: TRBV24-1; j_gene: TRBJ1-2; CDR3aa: CATSGLTGSNYGYTF; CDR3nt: TGTGCCACCAGTGGTTTAACAGGCTCCAACTATGGCTACACCTTC
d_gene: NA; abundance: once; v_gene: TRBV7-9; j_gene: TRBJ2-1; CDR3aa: CASSLAVSPINEQFF; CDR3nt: TGTGCCAGCAGCTTAGCGGTCTCCCCTATCAATGAGCAGTTCTTC
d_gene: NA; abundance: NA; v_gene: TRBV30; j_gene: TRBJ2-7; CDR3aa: CAWAAGTLYEQYF; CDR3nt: TGTGCCTGGGCTGCGGGTACCCTCTACGAGCAGTACTTC
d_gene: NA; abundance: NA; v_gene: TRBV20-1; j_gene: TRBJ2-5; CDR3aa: CSASGRGTQYF; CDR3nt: TGCAGTGCTAGTGGGCGCGGGACCCAGTACTTC
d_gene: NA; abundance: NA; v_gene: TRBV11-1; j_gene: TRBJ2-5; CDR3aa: CASSFWRGSQETQYF; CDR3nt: TGTGCCAGCAGCTTTTGGCGCGGGTCCCAAGAGACCCAGTACTTC
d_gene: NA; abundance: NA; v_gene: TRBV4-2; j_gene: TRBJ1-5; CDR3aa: CASSQEAGSNQPQHF; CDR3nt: TGTGCCAGCAGCCAAGAGGCAGGGAGCAATCAGCCCCAGCATTTT
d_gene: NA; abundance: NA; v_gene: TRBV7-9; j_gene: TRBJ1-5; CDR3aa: CASRGLGPQHF; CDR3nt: TGTGCCAGCAGGGGCCTAGGGCCCCAGCATTTT
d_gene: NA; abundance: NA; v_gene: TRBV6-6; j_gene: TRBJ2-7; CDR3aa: CASSWGFSGEFYEQYF; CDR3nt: TGTGCCAGCAGTTGGGGGTTCTCTGGAGAATTTTACGAGCAGTACTTC
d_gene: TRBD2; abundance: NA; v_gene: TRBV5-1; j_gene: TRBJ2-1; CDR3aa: CASSLERDSYNEQFF; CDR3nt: TGCGCCAGCAGCTTGGAGCGGGACTCCTACAATGAGCAGTTCTTC
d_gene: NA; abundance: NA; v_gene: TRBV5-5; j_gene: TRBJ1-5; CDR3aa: CASSLLALNQPQHF; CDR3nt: TGTGCCAGCAGCTTGTTAGCTCTTAATCAGCCCCAGCATTTT
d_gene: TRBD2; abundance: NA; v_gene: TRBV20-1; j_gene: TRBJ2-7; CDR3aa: CSATGLETYEQYF; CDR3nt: TGCAGTGCGACGGGACTAGAGACCTACGAGCAGTACTTC
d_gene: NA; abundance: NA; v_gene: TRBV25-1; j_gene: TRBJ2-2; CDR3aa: CASSEGYANTGELFF; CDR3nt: TGTGCCAGCAGTGAGGGTTACGCGAACACCGGGGAGCTGTTTTTT
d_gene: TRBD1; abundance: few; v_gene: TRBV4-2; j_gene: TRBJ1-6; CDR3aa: CASSIGTGIQPLHF; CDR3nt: TGTGCCAGCAGCATAGGGACAGGTATCCAACCCCTCCACTTT
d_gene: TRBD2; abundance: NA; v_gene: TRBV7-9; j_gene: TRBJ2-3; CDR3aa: CASSFPRKQRDPDTQYF; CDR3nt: TGTGCCAGCAGCTTTCCCAGAAAGCAGCGGGACCCAGATACGCAGTATTTT
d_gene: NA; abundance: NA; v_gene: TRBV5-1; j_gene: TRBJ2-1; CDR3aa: CASSLAGAREQFF; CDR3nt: TGCGCCAGCAGCTTGGCCGGGGCACGGGAGCAGTTCTTC
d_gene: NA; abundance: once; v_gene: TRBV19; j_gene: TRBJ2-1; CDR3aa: CASSSGQGNEQFF; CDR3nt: TGTGCCAGTAGTTCGGGCCAAGGGAATGAGCAGTTCTTC
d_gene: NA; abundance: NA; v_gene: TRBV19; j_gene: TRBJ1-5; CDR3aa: CASSRADHQPQHF; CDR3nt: TGTGCCAGTAGTAGGGCAGACCATCAGCCCCAGCATTTT
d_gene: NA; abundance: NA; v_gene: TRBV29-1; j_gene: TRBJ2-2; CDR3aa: CSAGVAGELFF; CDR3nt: TGCAGCGCAGGGGTTGCCGGGGAGCTGTTTTTT
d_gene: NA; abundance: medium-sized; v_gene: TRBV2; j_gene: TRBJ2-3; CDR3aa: CASSDPGAGPSTDTQYF; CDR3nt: TGTGCCAGCAGTGACCCTGGGGCGGGGCCTAGCACAGATACGCAGTATTTT
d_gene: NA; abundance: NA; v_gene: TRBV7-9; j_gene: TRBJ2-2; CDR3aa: CSGGSSGELFF; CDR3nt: TGTAGTGGGGGCTCCAGCGGGGAGCTGTTTTTT
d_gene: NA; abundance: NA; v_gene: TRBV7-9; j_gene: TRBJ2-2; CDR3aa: CASTGYTGELFF; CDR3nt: TGTGCCAGCACCGGATACACCGGGGAGCTGTTTTTT
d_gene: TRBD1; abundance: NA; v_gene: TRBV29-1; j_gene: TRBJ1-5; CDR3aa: CSARTGGNQPQHF; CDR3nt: TGCAGCGCCCGGACAGGTGGGAATCAGCCCCAGCATTTT
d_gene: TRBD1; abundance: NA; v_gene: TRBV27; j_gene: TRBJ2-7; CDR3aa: CASSPWTGGWSEQYF; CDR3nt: TGTGCCAGCAGTCCGTGGACAGGGGGCTGGTCCGAGCAGTACTTC
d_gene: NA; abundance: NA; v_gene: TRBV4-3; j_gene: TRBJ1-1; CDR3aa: CASSQGGEGMNTEAFF; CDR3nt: TGCGCCAGCAGCCAAGGGGGAGAGGGGATGAACACTGAAGCTTTCTTT
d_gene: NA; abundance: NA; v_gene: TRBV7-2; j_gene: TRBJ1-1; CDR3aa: CASSLGEINTEAFF; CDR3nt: TGTGCCAGCAGCTTAGGAGAAATCAACACTGAAGCTTTCTTT
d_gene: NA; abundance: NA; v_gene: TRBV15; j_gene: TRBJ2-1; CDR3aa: CATSRPARGPPEQFF; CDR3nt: TGTGCCACCAGCAGACCTGCGCGGGGTCCCCCTGAGCAGTTCTTC
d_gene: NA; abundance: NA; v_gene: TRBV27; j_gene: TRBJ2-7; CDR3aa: CASRKTGSYEQYF; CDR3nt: TGTGCCAGCAGAAAGACAGGCTCCTACGAGCAGTACTTC
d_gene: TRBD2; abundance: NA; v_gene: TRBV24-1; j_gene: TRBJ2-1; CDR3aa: CATSQTSGGPEQFF; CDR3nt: TGTGCCACCAGTCAGACTAGCGGGGGGCCCGAGCAGTTCTTC
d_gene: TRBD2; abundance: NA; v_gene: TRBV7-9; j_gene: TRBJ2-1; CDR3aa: CASSFVGLAAYNEQFF; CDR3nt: TGTGCCAGCAGCTTTGTAGGACTAGCGGCCTACAATGAGCAGTTCTTC
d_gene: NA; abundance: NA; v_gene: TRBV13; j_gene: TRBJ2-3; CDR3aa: CASTSGEGTDTQYF; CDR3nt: TGTGCCAGCACATCGGGAGAAGGTACAGATACGCAGTATTTT
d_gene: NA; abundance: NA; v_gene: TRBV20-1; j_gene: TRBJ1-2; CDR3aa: CSARLVQINGYTF; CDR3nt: TGCAGTGCTAGATTAGTACAGATTAATGGCTACACCTTC
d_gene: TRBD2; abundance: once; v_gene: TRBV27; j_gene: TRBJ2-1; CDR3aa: CASRYLAGGYNEQFF; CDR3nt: TGTGCCAGCAGATACCTAGCGGGAGGGTACAATGAGCAGTTCTTC
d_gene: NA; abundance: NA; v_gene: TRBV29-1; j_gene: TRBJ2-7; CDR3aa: CSVVYPSYEQYF; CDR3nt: TGCAGCGTAGTTTATCCTTCCTACGAGCAGTACTTC
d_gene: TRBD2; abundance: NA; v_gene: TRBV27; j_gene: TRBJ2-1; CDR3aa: CASSSLTSGSSYNEQFF; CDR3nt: TGTGCCAGCAGTTCCCTCACTAGCGGGAGCTCCTACAATGAGCAGTTCTTC
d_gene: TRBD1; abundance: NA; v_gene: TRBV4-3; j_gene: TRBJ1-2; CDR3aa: CASSPRDRGQYTF; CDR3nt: TGCGCCAGCAGCCCCCGGGACAGGGGGCAATACACCTTC
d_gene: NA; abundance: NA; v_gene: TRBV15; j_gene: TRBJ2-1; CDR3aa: CATSRDGGSSYNEQFF; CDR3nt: TGTGCCACCAGCAGAGACGGAGGGAGCTCCTACAATGAGCAGTTCTTC
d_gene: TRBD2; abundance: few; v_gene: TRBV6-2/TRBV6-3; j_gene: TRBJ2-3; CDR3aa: CASSYSTVLAATQGLTDTQYF; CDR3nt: TGTGCCAGCAGTTACTCGACTGTCCTAGCGGCTACCCAAGGACTCACAGATACGCAGTATTTT
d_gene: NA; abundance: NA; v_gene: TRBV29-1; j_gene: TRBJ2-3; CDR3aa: CSGRTNPTDTQYF; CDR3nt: TGCAGCGGGCGGACCAACCCCACAGATACGCAGTATTTT
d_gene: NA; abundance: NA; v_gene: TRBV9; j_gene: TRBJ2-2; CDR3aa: CASTAKPTGELFF; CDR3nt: TGTGCCAGCACCGCGAAGCCAACCGGGGAGCTGTTTTTT
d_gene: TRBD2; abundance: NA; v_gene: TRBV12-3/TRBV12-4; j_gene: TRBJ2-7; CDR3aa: CASSPGLRGLEYF; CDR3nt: TGTGCCAGCAGCCCGGGACTACGGGGCTTGGAGTACTTC
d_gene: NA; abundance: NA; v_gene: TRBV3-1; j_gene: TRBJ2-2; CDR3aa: CASSHSLTGELFF; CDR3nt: TGTGCCAGCAGCCACAGTTTGACCGGGGAGCTGTTTTTT
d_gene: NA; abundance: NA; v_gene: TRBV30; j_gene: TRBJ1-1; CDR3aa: CAWSAADRLNTEAFF; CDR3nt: TGTGCCTGGAGCGCAGCGGATAGATTGAACACTGAAGCTTTCTTT
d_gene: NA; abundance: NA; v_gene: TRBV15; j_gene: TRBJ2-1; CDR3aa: CATSRDRGLSSYNEQFF; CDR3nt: TGTGCCACCAGCAGAGATCGAGGCCTATCCTCCTACAATGAGCAGTTCTTC
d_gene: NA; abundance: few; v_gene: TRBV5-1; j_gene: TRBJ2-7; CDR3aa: CASSPGDRSYEQYF; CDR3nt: TGCGCCAGCAGCCCGGGGGACAGATCCTACGAGCAGTACTTC
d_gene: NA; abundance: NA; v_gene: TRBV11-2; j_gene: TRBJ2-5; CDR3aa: CASSLRTTIQETQYF; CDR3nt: TGTGCCAGCAGCTTGCGGACAACCATCCAAGAGACCCAGTACTTC